The 30 T cell receptor beta chains given below trace back to one sample, sequenced in a study of control samples from healthy donors and cancer patients (dated by TCRdb to 2018 to 2021). The receptor library was made with the immunoSEQ multiplex PCR assay. Not all clones reach the TCRdb copy of this immuneACCESS table, which keeps in-frame sequences only. Checked studies attribute under half of the gap to unresolved V genes and leave the rest unexplained. Recorded for this sample are approximately 100,000 clones; 85% to 90% of them occurred a single time. Clones ranked in the top ten supply 7.8% of the sample. The sample comprised blood. All receptors come from a man aged 25 to 45 in good health.

V usage is TRBV27 and J usage is TRBJ1-2; the D is unclear. The CDR3 is 13 residues long. Trimming removed 5 bases from V and 0 bases from J, with 7 bases in between. The germline CDR1 and CDR2 sequences are MNHEY and SMNVEV (reference sequence). CDR3 coding DNA: TGTGCCAGCAGTCCCCATACTAACTATGGCTACACCTTC. This gives the protein CASSPHTNYGYTF.

The chain has TRBV3-1 (or the pseudogene TRBV3-2) and TRBJ2-2; D may be TRBD1 (6 bases). The CDR3 length is 13 residues. The V gene's germline CDR1 is LGHDT and CDR2 YNNKEL (reference sequence). V lost 4 bases and J lost 4, with 7 bases in between. In nucleotides, the CDR3 is TGTGCCAGCAGCCGCAGGGGCACCGGGGAGCTGTTTTTT. Translated: CASSRRGTGELFF.

The chain links TRBV5-4 to TRBJ1-2; D remains ambiguous. CDR1 is SGHNT, CDR2 YYREEE, per germline (reference sequence). The CDR3 is 13 amino acids. Trimming took 0 bases from V and 2 from J, leaving 5 bases between them. The CDR3 DNA is TGTGCCAGCAGCTTGGGGGGAAACTATGGCTACACCTTC. Encoded protein: CASSLGGNYGYTF.

This sequence joins TRBV6-1 and TRBJ2-7; D might be TRBD2 (5 bases). Germline lookup yields CDR1 MNHNS and CDR2 SASEGT. This CDR3 spans 16 amino acids. V shed 2 bases and J shed 0 bases, with 14 bases lying between them. The CDR3 coding sequence is TGTGCCAGCAGTGAAATGGACTCTACGACCTCCTACGAGCAGTACTTC. This translates into CASSEMDSTTSYEQYF.

A single count supports this clone. The chain couples TRBV4-3 to TRBJ1-3; no clear D. The CDR3 runs 15 residues. V lost 0 bases and J 4 bases, leaving 10 bases between the germline ends. In germline, CDR1 is LGHNA, CDR2 YSLEER. CDR3 DNA sequence: TGCGCCAGCAGCCAAGATCGGATTCAGGGAAACACCATATATTTT. The encoded protein is CASSQDRIQGNTIYF.

The chain employs TRBV14 and TRBJ2-1; 8 positions match TRBD2. The J segment lost 5 bases and the V segment lost 7 bases, leaving 13 bases of the junction unmatched. The CDR3 totals 16 residues. Looked up from germline, CDR1 is SGHDN and CDR2 is FVKESK. The CDR3 sequence is CASTTGGLGLHNEQFF. CDR3 nucleotides: TGTGCCAGCACCACGGGGGGACTAGGACTTCACAATGAGCAGTTCTTC.

The gene calls are TRBV24-1 and TRBJ2-5; D might be TRBD1 (6 bases). In germline, CDR1 is KGHDR, CDR2 SFDVKD. Deletions cut 10 bases from V and 1 base from J, with 24 bases between. The CDR3 has 17 residues. The CDR3 loop is CATKSSVGGASQETQYF. The CDR3 DNA sequence: TGTGCCACTAAGTCCTCTGTTGGGGGCGCATCCCAAGAGACCCAGTACTTC.

This chain joins TRBV24-1 and TRBJ2-2; D remains unclear. This CDR3 has 14 residues. V lost 5 bases to trimming and J lost 7 bases, with 13 bases between them. Germline values: CDR1 KGHDR, CDR2 SFDVKD. CDR3 DNA: TGTGCCACCAGTGCCATTTGGTCGGGCGGGGAGCTGTTTTTT. Protein product: CATSAIWSGGELFF.

The chain recombines TRBV2 with TRBJ1-5, with D uncertain. This CDR3 region has 14 residues. V lost 3 bases and J 6 bases, leaving 12 bases between the germline ends. Looked up from germline, CDR1 is SNHLY and CDR2 is FYNNEI. The CDR3 loop reads CASSDQAGLQPQHF. DNA for the CDR3: TGTGCCAGCAGTGATCAGGCGGGCCTTCAGCCCCAGCATTTT.

The chain employs TRBV27 and TRBJ2-7; 9 nucleotides line up with TRBD2. With V trimmed by 6 bases and J by 4 bases, 10 bases remained unmatched. The germline gives CDR1 MNHEY, CDR2 SMNVEV (reference sequence). The CDR3 sequence is 15 residues long. The chain's CDR3 is CASSPGTSSRYEQYF. The DNA for the CDR3 is TGTGCCAGCAGCCCTGGGACTAGCAGTCGGTACGAGCAGTACTTC.

This rearrangement joins TRBV6-4 to TRBJ2-2; 7 bases agree with TRBD1. CDR3 length: 14 amino acids. Germline lookup yields CDR1 MRHNA and CDR2 SNTAGT. Germline trimming cut 3 bases from V and 5 bases from J; bases unmatched to any gene: 3. The DNA for the CDR3 is TGTGCCAGCAGTGAACCAGGGGGAACCGGGGAGCTGTTTTTT. Protein sequence: CASSEPGGTGELFF.

The rearrangement uses TRBV19 and TRBJ2-2, with 8 positions matching TRBD1. The V gene end was trimmed by 0 bases and the J gene end by 6 bases; junction bases not matched to a gene: 3. Germline CDR1 reads LNHDA; CDR2 reads SQIVND (reference sequence). This CDR3 is built from 15 residues. As DNA, the CDR3 is TGTGCCAGTAGTATAGAGCAGGGGGCGGCCGGGGAGCTGTTTTTT. Its protein is CASSIEQGAAGELFF.

V and J are TRBV7-6 and TRBJ1-3; 7 bases match TRBD1. The CDR3 extends over 19 amino acids. Looked up from germline, CDR1 is SGHVS and CDR2 is FNYEAQ. V gave up 1 base and J gave up 0 bases; unmatched junction bases: 12. The CDR3 protein is CASSLVASVDRFSGNTIYF. In DNA, the CDR3 is TGTGCCAGCAGCTTAGTGGCCAGTGTGGACAGGTTCTCTGGAAACACCATATATTTT.

This chain connects TRBV6-6 to TRBJ1-6, with 7 bases identical to TRBD1. The ends lost 7 bases at V and 5 bases at J; junction bases unmatched: 5. Germline V gene lookup returns CDR1 MNHNY and CDR2 SVGAGI (reference sequence). There are 14 residues in the CDR3. CDR3 DNA: TGTGCCAGCAAAGGGGACAGAAATAATTCACCCCTCCACTTT. Its protein is CASKGDRNNSPLHF.

The rearrangement links TRBV7-3 to TRBJ2-3, with D perhaps matching TRBD2 (6 bases). Trimming stripped 0 bases from V and 0 bases from J, with 7 bases between. Germline-derived CDR1 and CDR2 are SGHTA and FQGTGA. The CDR3 has 15 residues. The CDR3 loop reads CASSLTGGSTDTQYF. In DNA form, the CDR3 reads TGTGCCAGCAGCTTAACTGGGGGGAGCACAGATACGCAGTATTTT. The variable domain in full, with the rest retrieved from reference TRBV7-3 and TRBJ2-3, is GAGVSQTPSNKVTEKGKYVELRCDPISGHTALYWYRQSLGQGPEFLIYFQGTGAADDSGLPNDRFFAVRPEGSVSTLKIQRTERGDSAVYLCASSLTGGSTDTQYFGPGTRLTVL.

The genes are TRBV3-1 (or the pseudogene TRBV3-2) and TRBJ1-2; unclear D gene. The CDR3 runs to 15 residues. Between the trimmed V and J ends, which lost 0 bases and 3 bases, there was a span of 11 bases. The germline V gene encodes CDR1 LGHDT and CDR2 YNNKEL (reference sequence). DNA for the CDR3: TGTGCCAGCAGCCAAGATAACAGAGTAGACTATGGCTACACCTTC. Encoded protein: CASSQDNRVDYGYTF.

The chain has TRBV28 and TRBJ2-2; D may be TRBD2 (6 bases). Trimming took 5 bases from V and 6 from J, leaving 16 bases between them. CDR1 is MDHEN and CDR2 is SYDVKM in the germline V gene. The CDR3 consists of 15 residues. For the CDR3, the DNA is TGTGCCAGCAGTACTCGACTAGAATATCCCGGGGAGCTGTTTTTT. Translating it yields CASSTRLEYPGELFF.

The chain employs TRBV2 and TRBJ1-4; 9 nucleotides agree with TRBD1. This CDR3 spans 14 amino acids. V dropped 6 bases and J dropped 8; count of bases not matched to a gene: 7. Per the germline V gene, CDR1 is SNHLY and CDR2 is FYNNEI. The CDR3 coding sequence is TGTGCCAGCAGGGGACAGGGTGCAAGGGAAAAACTGTTTTTT. Its translation: CASRGQGAREKLFF.

This sequence joins TRBV4-1 and TRBJ2-7; D might be TRBD1 or TRBD2, each matching 5 bases. The V gene lost 4 bases and the J gene lost 2 bases, with 15 bases spanning the gap. This CDR3 region has 15 residues. Germline CDR1 MGHRA, CDR2 YSYEKL. CDR3 amino acids: CASSLIGTPTYEQYF. Here the CDR3 DNA reads TGCGCCAGCAGCCTAATCGGGACGCCTACCTACGAGCAGTACTTC.

The rearrangement joins TRBV21-1 to TRBJ2-5; the table's D call, TRBD2, has no DNA check behind it. TRBV21-1 is a known pseudogene. The CDR3 has 14 amino acids. The chain's CDR3 is CASSIPPGLETQYF. CDR3 in DNA: TGTGCCAGCAGCATCCCTCCGGGATTGGAGACCCAGTACTTC.

The V gene is TRBV9, the J gene TRBJ1-3; D ambiguous. In germline, CDR1 is SGDLS, CDR2 YYNGEE. V lost 4 bases and J 6 bases, leaving 14 bases between the germline ends. CDR3 length: 14 amino acids. CDR3 sequence: CASSPLSKANTIYF. The CDR3 region has the DNA TGTGCCAGCAGCCCCCTTTCCAAAGCAAACACCATATATTTT.

The genes are TRBV5-4 and TRBJ1-1; no definite D call. The CDR3 length is 14 residues. Trimming left V 2 bases short and J 5 bases short, with 13 bases between. Germline-derived CDR1 and CDR2 are SGHNT and YYREEE (reference sequence). The CDR3 loop reads CASSFLGAGTEAFF. The CDR3 nucleotides read TGTGCCAGCAGCTTTTTGGGCGCCGGGACTGAAGCTTTCTTT.

As to this clone: At one boundary the junction diverges from the germline segment, which might be a read error. The V and J genes are TRBV4-1 and TRBJ1-1; 8 positions match TRBD1. This CDR3 spans 11 amino acids. The germline gives CDR1 MGHRA, CDR2 YSYEKL. CDR3 in amino acids: CASSRAGDRLF. Written as DNA, the CDR3 is TGCGCCAGCAGCCGGGCCGGGGACAGGCTATTT.

V usage is TRBV2 and J usage is TRBJ2-1; D remains unclear. The V and J ends lost 6 bases and 6 bases respectively, with 12 bases between them. The CDR3 has 13 amino acids. The V gene's germline CDR1 is SNHLY and CDR2 FYNNEI. CDR3 region: CASSATLLNEQFF. The CDR3 DNA follows: TGTGCCAGCAGCGCGACACTGCTCAATGAGCAGTTCTTC.

This chain connects TRBV6-5 to TRBJ1-6, with TRBD1 matching over 7 bases. CDR1 is MNHEY, CDR2 SVGAGI, per germline. Unmatched junction bases numbered 4, after V lost 1 base and J lost 7 bases. The CDR3 is 15 residues long. The chain's CDR3 is CASSYFGTANSPLHF. In DNA, the CDR3 is TGTGCCAGCAGTTACTTTGGGACAGCCAATTCACCCCTCCACTTT.

This clone was detected only once. The chain joins TRBV5-6 to TRBJ2-3, with D possibly TRBD2 on 5 matching bases. Germline V CDR1 and CDR2: SGHDT, YYEEEE. The CDR3 has 14 amino acids. V was clipped by 0 bases and J by 3 bases, with 8 bases between them. The DNA of the CDR3 is TGTGCCAGCAGCTTGGCCTGGGAGACAGATACGCAGTATTTT. Translation gives CASSLAWETDTQYF.

The rearrangement links TRBV7-2 to TRBJ2-3, with 9 bases fitting TRBD2. The CDR3 totals 15 residues. Germline loops: CDR1 SGHTA, CDR2 FQGNSA. V shed 4 bases, J shed 4 bases, and the junction held 6 bases outside the gene matches. CDR3 loop: CASSSLAGAPDTQYF. The CDR3 DNA follows: TGTGCCAGCAGCTCGTTAGCGGGAGCTCCAGATACGCAGTATTTT.

V usage is TRBV18 and J usage is TRBJ2-3, with 8 bases that match TRBD2. CDR1 and CDR2 from the germline V gene are KGHSH and LQKENI. This CDR3 is 15 amino acids long. The ends lost 4 bases at V and 1 base at J; junction bases unmatched: 4. In DNA, the CDR3 is TGTGCCAGCTCACAAAATAGCGGGGGCACAGATACGCAGTATTTT. This translates into CASSQNSGGTDTQYF.

V and J are TRBV10-3 and TRBJ1-1, with 8 bases aligning to TRBD1. V shed 3 bases, J shed 3 bases, and the junction held 9 bases outside the gene matches. CDR3 length: 16 amino acids. Germline V gene data show CDR1 as ENHRY and CDR2 as SYGVKD. The CDR3 sequence is CAISDSDRGGHTEAFF. DNA for the CDR3: TGTGCCATCAGTGACTCCGACAGGGGAGGGCACACTGAAGCTTTCTTT.

The V gene is TRBV6-5, the J gene TRBJ1-3; D remains ambiguous. Germline CDR1 and CDR2: MNHEY and SVGAGI. With 6 bases removed from V and 2 bases from J, the gap between germline ends came to 11 bases. CDR3 length: 14 residues. The CDR3 here is CASRVTRAGNTIYF. CDR3 nucleotide sequence: TGTGCCAGCAGAGTCACAAGGGCTGGAAACACCATATATTTT.